The next 9 T cell receptor beta chains were all read from a single sample in a study of T-cell reconstitution after alpha-beta-depleted transplantation in children. Unique molecular identifiers were used in preparing the TCRbeta library. One entry per CDR3 protein, called by TCRdb with MiXCR from the PCR reads. The table includes fewer than 250,000 distinct CDR3 sequences, roughly 15% detected once. Sequenced material: PBMCs, mostly from graft donor cells, taken 360 days after TCRalphabeta/CD19-depleted stem cell transplant. The receptors come from a male patient between 2 and 10 years old who had a stem cell transplant for acute lymphoblastic leukemia, so the T cells may come from the graft donor.

This clonotype was picked up a small number of times. The rearrangement uses TRBV18 and TRBJ2-7; perhaps TRBD1 as D (5 bases). CDR3 length equals 15 residues. CDR1 is KGHSH and CDR2 is LQKENI in the germline V gene. V lost 2 bases to trimming and J lost 0 bases, with 11 bases between them. The CDR3 loop reads CASSPGAQGSYEQYF. The CDR3 bases are TGTGCCAGCTCACCAGGCGCGCAGGGCTCCTACGAGCAGTACTTC.

The sample holds a few counts of this clonotype. This chain links TRBV28 with TRBJ2-7; D might be TRBD1 (6 bases). The V end was cut by 5 bases, the J end by 3 bases, with 23 bases between. Looked up from germline, CDR1 is MDHEN and CDR2 is SYDVKM. CDR3 length: 17 amino acids. The CDR3 sequence is CASSIQTGLVADYEQYF. The DNA for the CDR3 is TGTGCCAGCAGTATTCAAACAGGGTTAGTTGCGGACTACGAGCAGTACTTC.

This rearrangement joins TRBV12-3 or TRBV12-4 to TRBJ2-1; D tentatively reads TRBD1 or TRBD2 (5 bases each). The length of the CDR3 is 14 residues. Trimming left V 5 bases short and J 10 bases short, with 18 bases between. DNA for the CDR3: TGTGCCAGCAGTCTCCGGGCAGGGTCGGGGGAGCAGTTCTTC. This translates into CASSLRAGSGEQFF.

The chain links TRBV6-6 to TRBJ2-1, with D hard to call. Germline V gene sequence: CDR1 MNHNY, CDR2 SVGAGI (reference sequence). This CDR3 region has 13 residues. The V end lost 4 bases, the J end lost 6 bases, and 10 bases lay between the germline ends. The CDR3 loop reads CASSLMAVNEQFF. The CDR3 DNA follows: TGTGCCAGCAGTTTGATGGCAGTCAATGAGCAGTTCTTC.

The table lists this clonotype with many counts. This chain links TRBV12-3 or TRBV12-4 with TRBJ1-4; no firm D call. Trimming removed 6 bases from V and 3 bases from J, with 14 bases in between. The CDR3 has 15 residues. The CDR3 is CASSLTGFSNEKLFF. CDR3 in DNA: TGTGCCAGCAGCCTAACGGGTTTCTCTAATGAAAAACTGTTTTTT.

The J gene is TRBJ1-6, the V gene TRBV7-3, with D unresolved. Germline lookup yields CDR1 SGHTA and CDR2 FQGTGA. V lost 1 base and J lost 7, with 11 bases in between. This CDR3 is built from 15 residues. The CDR3 nucleotides read TGTGCCAGCAGCTTAAAGGGAGGTGGGAATTCACCCCTCCACTTT. Residues: CASSLKGGGNSPLHF. The full variable domain, its missing parts supplied by reference TRBV7-3 and TRBJ1-6, is GAGVSQTPSNKVTEKGKYVELRCDPISGHTALYWYRQSLGQGPEFLIYFQGTGAADDSGLPNDRFFAVRPEGSVSTLKIQRTERGDSAVYLCASSLKGGGNSPLHFGNGTRLTVT.

For this clonotype: The CDR3 does not close with the conserved phenylalanine or tryptophan, likely indicating a read error. The V call is TRBV4-2, the J call TRBJ2-1; possibly TRBD2 for D (6 bases). This CDR3 has 16 residues. CDR1 LGHNA and CDR2 YNFKEQ come from the germline V gene. V was trimmed by 1 base and J by 5 bases, leaving 15 bases between them. CDR3 sequence: CASSQGRDLAHNEQFC. The CDR3 region has the DNA TGTGCCAGCAGCCAAGGACGGGACTTAGCACACAATGAGCAGTTCTGC.

In this sample, this clonotype turned up a few times. CDR3 nucleotides: TGTGCCAGCACCCAGACAGGGCAAGTCAATCAGCCCCAGCATTTT. Protein product: CASTQTGQVNQPQHF. This chain links TRBV7-9 with TRBJ1-5, with 7 bases that match TRBD1. Looked up from germline, CDR1 is SEHNR and CDR2 is FQNEAQ (reference sequence). The CDR3 contains 15 residues. Trimming removed 7 bases from V and 3 bases from J; junction bases left unmatched: 9. The full variable domain, completed using reference TRBV7-9 and TRBJ1-5, is DTGVSQNPRHKITKRGQNVTFRCDPISEHNRLYWYRQTLGQGPEFLTYFQNEAQLEKSRLLSDRFSAERPKGSFSTLEIQRTEQGDSAMYLCASTQTGQVNQPQHFGDGTRLSIL.

This clonotype has only a few counts. This chain joins TRBV27 and TRBJ1-2; 7 nucleotides agree with TRBD1. Germline V CDR1 and CDR2: MNHEY, SMNVEV (reference sequence). The CDR3 length is 16 residues. Germline trimming cut 5 bases from V and 2 bases from J; bases unmatched to any gene: 11. The CDR3, as DNA: TGTGCCAGCAGTCCTCTGCTGGTACAGGGGAACTATGGCTACACCTTC. This gives the protein CASSPLLVQGNYGYTF.